The present TCR beta chain was sequenced within a study of cytomegalovirus exposure and HLA in healthy donors. It was with 60 Vbeta and 13 Jbeta primers that the PCR ran. The method was immunoSEQ multiplex PCR; TCRdb's version includes in-frame clones alone and lacks a portion of them. Listed are more than 95,000 clones; less than 3.5% falls within the top ten. The germline V gene encodes CDR1 MDHEN and CDR2 SYDVKM. This CDR3 region has 13 residues. Trimming removed 6 bases at V and 5 bases at J, with 13 bases between. The TCR originated in a man aged 25 to 40 in good health and CMV-seronegative. The rearrangement links TRBV28 to TRBJ1-1, with D perhaps TRBD1 (5 bases). The specimen was PBMCs. The CDR3 coding sequence is TGTGCCAGCAGGCTGGGTAGGGGTACTGAAGCTTTCTTT. This sequence encodes CASRLGRGTEAFF.